The clone carrying this T cell receptor beta chain was counted a few times. This record comes from a study of blood T cell repertoires in COVID-19. Study details: Donors in the United States, Italy and Spain gave samples during acute or convalescent COVID-19.

The CDR3 is 12 amino acids. Germline V gene sequence: CDR1 SGHDN, CDR2 FVKESK. Deletions cut 4 bases from V and 4 bases from J, with 7 bases between. The assay was immunoSEQ multiplex PCR, and TCRdb's table has in-frame clones only and misses some. The table includes about 110,000 clones, around 90% detected once. Material: peripheral blood. The chain joins TRBV14 to TRBJ1-2, with D unresolved. The TCR originated in a human donor in a cohort sampled during active COVID-19. CDR3 sequence: CASSLSVYGYTF. CDR3 bases: TGTGCCAGCAGCCTAAGCGTCTATGGCTACACCTTC. The full variable domain, completed using reference TRBV14 and TRBJ1-2, is EAGVTQFPSHSVIEKGQTVTLRCDPISGHDNLYWYRRVMGKEIKFLLHFVKESKQDESGMPNNRFLAERTGGTYSTLKVQPAELEDSGVYFCASSLSVYGYTFGSGTRLTVV.